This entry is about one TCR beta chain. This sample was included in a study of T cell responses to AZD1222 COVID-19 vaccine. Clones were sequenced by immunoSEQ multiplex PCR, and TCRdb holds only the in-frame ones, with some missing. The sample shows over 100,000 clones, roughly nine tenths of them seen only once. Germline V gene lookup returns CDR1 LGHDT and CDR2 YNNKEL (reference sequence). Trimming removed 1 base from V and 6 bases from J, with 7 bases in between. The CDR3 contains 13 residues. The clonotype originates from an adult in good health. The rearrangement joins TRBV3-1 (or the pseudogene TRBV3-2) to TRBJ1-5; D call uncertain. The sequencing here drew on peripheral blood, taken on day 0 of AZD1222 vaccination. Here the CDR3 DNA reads TGTGCCAGCAGCCAAGGGGAGGCTCAGCCCCAGCATTTT. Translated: CASSQGEAQPQHF.